This T cell receptor (beta chain) was documented in a study of CD8 T cells in Susac syndrome. With random hexamers, roughly 0.45 to 1 ug RNA was reverse transcribed. It was immunoSEQ multiplex PCR that amplified TCR beta CDR3 across 54 Vbeta and 13 Jbeta. TCRdb independently ran MiXCR on the immunoSEQ multiplex PCR reads; one entry per CDR3 protein. Altogether 65,000 to 90,000 distinct CDR3 sequences are present, approximately 94% being singletons, with the ten largest covering about 0.4%. Germline lookup yields CDR1 SEHNR and CDR2 FQNEAQ (reference sequence). The length of the CDR3 is 12 residues. Trimming took off 10 bases at V and 3 bases at J, with 13 bases between the two ends.

This chain links TRBV7-9 with TRBJ2-7, with a possible D match to TRBD1 (5 bases). The sequencing sample was made of CD8+ T cells from PBMCs. This sequence was found in a human donor with multiple sclerosis. In DNA form, the CDR3 reads TGTGCCACTAATCAGCAGGGCTACGAGCAGTACTTC. Translating gives CATNQQGYEQYF. The whole variable domain, remainder taken from reference TRBV7-9 and TRBJ2-7, is DTGVSQNPRHKITKRGQNVTFRCDPISEHNRLYWYRQTLGQGPEFLTYFQNEAQLEKSRLLSDRFSAERPKGSFSTLEIQRTEQGDSAMYLCATNQQGYEQYFGPGTRLTVT.